These 26 T cell receptor beta chains share one sample of origin, sequenced in a study of T-cell memory formation after mild COVID-19. Using its own MiXCR run on the 5' RACE reads, TCRdb lists one record per CDR3 protein. The sample records around 100,000 distinct CDR3 sequences, 22% being singletons. The material sequenced was PBMCs or a T cell subset sorted from them (not recorded which). Source of these receptors: a man aged 18 to 30 who had mild COVID-19 (a few samples of this study predate the infection). Cell type and time point are not known.

The chain has TRBV20-1 and TRBJ2-7; the D gene could be TRBD1 or TRBD2 (6 bases each). The V and J ends lost 3 bases and 2 bases respectively, with 14 bases between them. The CDR3 is 14 residues long. Germline CDR1 reads DFQATT; CDR2 reads SNEGSKA (reference sequence). The CDR3 region is CSARGRDTPYEQYF. CDR3 sequence (DNA): TGCAGTGCTAGGGGGCGGGACACCCCCTACGAGCAGTACTTC.

J is TRBJ2-7 and V is TRBV4-1, with D perhaps assigned TRBD1 or TRBD2 (6 bases each). This CDR3 contains 15 residues. The germline V gene has CDR1 MGHRA and CDR2 YSYEKL. Trimming pared 0 bases from V and 5 bases from J, leaving 14 bases between. The CDR3 is CASSQDRGPENEQYF. CDR3 bases: TGCGCCAGCAGCCAAGATCGGGGGCCGGAGAACGAGCAGTACTTC.

The table lists this clonotype with a few counts. The V gene is TRBV4-1, the J gene TRBJ2-2, with 8 bases aligning to TRBD1. CDR1 and CDR2 (germline): MGHRA, YSYEKL. V lost 1 base and J lost 4; bases outside the gene matches: 2. CDR3 size: 15 residues. The CDR3 DNA reads as TGCGCCAGCAGCCAAGCAGGGGGCGGCACCGGGGAGCTGTTTTTT. Its translation is CASSQAGGGTGELFF.

This clonotype has more than one count but fewer than ten. This chain uses TRBV27 with TRBJ2-1, with 12 bases fitting TRBD2. The CDR3 spans 12 residues. Germline V gives CDR1 MNHEY, CDR2 SMNVEV (reference sequence). Trimming removed 9 bases from V and 10 bases from J; junction bases left unmatched: 4. The CDR3 coding sequence is TGTGCCAGTACTAGCGGGGGGCGGGAGCAGTTCTTC. Amino acids: CASTSGGREQFF.

The chain uses TRBV11-2 and TRBJ1-2; tentative D call: TRBD1 (5 bases). Trimming removed 5 bases from V and 4 bases from J, with 14 bases in between. The CDR3 contains 14 residues. CDR1 SGHAT and CDR2 FQNNGV come from the germline V gene. For the CDR3, the DNA is TGTGCCAGCAGCCCTCCAGCAGGGTCCTATGGCTACACCTTC. This sequence encodes CASSPPAGSYGYTF.

The chain couples TRBV27 to TRBJ2-3; tentative D call: TRBD1 (5 bases). Germline loops: CDR1 MNHEY, CDR2 SMNVEV (reference sequence). The CDR3 consists of 14 residues. V was cut by 7 bases and J by 4 bases, with 15 bases left in between. CDR3 bases: TGTGCCAGCAAAAGTTTTGGGGCTCCAGATACGCAGTATTTT. Residues: CASKSFGAPDTQYF.

The chain couples TRBV7-6 to TRBJ2-7; 9 bases line up with TRBD1. This CDR3 is 15 amino acids long. The J segment lost 1 base and the V segment lost 5 bases, leaving 6 bases of the junction unmatched. CDR1 SGHVS and CDR2 FNYEAQ come from the germline V gene. The CDR3 loop is CASSPDRGISYEQYF. The CDR3, as DNA: TGTGCCAGCAGCCCAGACAGGGGGATTTCCTACGAGCAGTACTTC.

This clonotype was observed a few times. This chain uses TRBV7-2 with TRBJ2-1; 8 bases line up with TRBD1. V was pared by 4 bases and J by 4 bases, with 9 bases of the junction left unmatched. CDR3 length: 16 residues. Germline-derived CDR1 and CDR2 are SGHTA and FQGNSA. The CDR3 sequence is CASSSSRQGWYNEQFF. The CDR3 coding sequence is TGTGCCAGCAGCTCGTCAAGACAGGGGTGGTACAATGAGCAGTTCTTC.

At least ten counts were recorded for this clonotype. The chain links TRBV5-1 to TRBJ2-5; 9 positions match TRBD2. CDR1 is SGHRS, CDR2 YFSETQ, per germline. V was pared by 3 bases and J by 2 bases, with 2 bases of the junction left unmatched. This CDR3 comprises 14 residues. The CDR3, as DNA: TGCGCCAGCAGCTCCACTAGCGGGCAAGAGACCCAGTACTTC. Residues: CASSSTSGQETQYF.

This clonotype turned up a few times. This rearrangement joins TRBV6-2 or TRBV6-3 to TRBJ2-1, with D perhaps matching TRBD1 or TRBD2 (6 bases each). The germline CDR1 and CDR2 sequences are MNHEY and SVGEGT. CDR3 size: 13 residues. The germline V and J ends were trimmed by 0 bases and 9 bases, with 9 bases remaining between them. CDR3 amino acids: CASSYSGGGEQFF. CDR3 nucleotide sequence: TGTGCCAGCAGTTACTCCGGGGGCGGTGAGCAGTTCTTC.

V usage is TRBV4-3 and J usage is TRBJ1-5; D is ambiguous. Trimming shortened V by 1 base and J by 0 bases, and 13 bases separated the two germline ends. CDR3 length: 17 residues. Germline lookup yields CDR1 LGHNA and CDR2 YSLEER. CDR3 sequence reads: CASSQGVGKFSNQPQHF. In DNA form, the CDR3 reads TGCGCCAGCAGCCAAGGGGTAGGGAAGTTTAGCAATCAGCCCCAGCATTTT.

The gene calls are TRBV27 and TRBJ2-3; either TRBD1 or TRBD2 may supply D (5 bases each). Germline V gene data show CDR1 as MNHEY and CDR2 as SMNVEV (reference sequence). The CDR3 contains 13 residues. Between the trimmed V and J ends, which lost 6 bases and 1 base, there was a span of 8 bases. Here the CDR3 DNA reads TGTGCCAGCAGGTTGGGGGGCACAGATACGCAGTATTTT. This gives the protein CASRLGGTDTQYF.

This clonotype was counted between two and nine times. This rearrangement joins TRBV27 to TRBJ1-2; weak D call: TRBD1 (6 bases). From germline, CDR1 is MNHEY and CDR2 SMNVEV (reference sequence). This CDR3 comprises 17 residues. V shed 0 bases and J shed 2 bases, with 16 bases lying between them. The CDR3 DNA follows: TGTGCCAGCAGTTTATCGGCTGAGGGGGGCGCAAACTATGGCTACACCTTC. This gives the protein CASSLSAEGGANYGYTF.

This clonotype was recorded many times. V gene TRBV27 combines with J gene TRBJ1-6; D remains ambiguous. The CDR3 contains 12 residues. CDR1 MNHEY and CDR2 SMNVEV come from the germline V gene (reference sequence). Trimming removed 2 bases at V and 13 bases at J, with 9 bases between. The chain's CDR3 is CASSLGGRPLHF. The DNA for the CDR3 is TGTGCCAGCAGTTTAGGAGGGCGGCCCCTCCACTTT.

This sequence joins TRBV27 and TRBJ2-2; 9 positions agree with TRBD1. Germline V gene data show CDR1 as MNHEY and CDR2 as SMNVEV (reference sequence). This CDR3 is 14 amino acids long. J was trimmed by 6 bases and V by 5 bases; bases with no gene match: 4. This CDR3 is CASSPGTGPGELFF. The CDR3 DNA is TGTGCCAGCAGTCCGGGGACAGGGCCCGGGGAGCTGTTTTTT.

This clonotype came up a few times. This rearrangement joins TRBV4-1 to TRBJ2-5; D is undetermined. Trimming removed 1 base from V and 2 bases from J, with 8 bases in between. The germline gives CDR1 MGHRA, CDR2 YSYEKL. This CDR3 is 14 amino acids long. For the CDR3, the DNA is TGCGCCAGCAGCCAAGTGGGGAAACAAGAGACCCAGTACTTC. Its protein is CASSQVGKQETQYF.

The chain uses TRBV5-1 and TRBJ2-7, with D possibly matching TRBD2 (6 bases). With 5 bases removed from V and 0 bases from J, the gap between germline ends came to 15 bases. The V gene's germline CDR1 is SGHRS and CDR2 YFSETQ. The CDR3 covers 15 residues. The CDR3 loop is CASRVGLDSSYEQYV. As DNA, the CDR3 is TGCGCCAGCAGGGTGGGACTGGATAGCTCCTACGAGCAGTACGTC.

This chain connects TRBV20-1 to TRBJ2-1, with D tentatively TRBD1 (6 bases). Germline-derived CDR1 and CDR2 are DFQATT and SNEGSKA (reference sequence). The CDR3 length is 16 residues. The V gene lost 2 bases and the J gene lost 1 base, with 15 bases spanning the gap. CDR3 in amino acids: CSARPRQATSYNEQFF. The CDR3 bases are TGCAGTGCTAGACCCAGACAGGCTACATCCTACAATGAGCAGTTCTTC.

The chain joins TRBV7-2 to TRBJ1-2, with D maybe TRBD1 (6 bases). CDR1 and CDR2 (germline): SGHTA, FQGNSA. This CDR3 is 15 amino acids long. V was cut by 5 bases and J by 5 bases, with 18 bases left in between. In DNA form, the CDR3 reads TGTGCCAGCAGCCCGCGCGGGGGCGAGTATTATGGCTACACCTTC. Its translation: CASSPRGGEYYGYTF.

Remarks on this clonotype: The germline gene is not matched at one end of the junction; a read error may be the cause. This chain joins TRBV20-1 and TRBJ2-7; D is perhaps TRBD1 (6 bases). Germline CDR1 reads DFQATT; CDR2 reads SNEGSKA (reference sequence). CDR3 length equals 13 residues. The CDR3: CSARAGEPYEQYF. The CDR3 coding sequence is TGCAGCGCTAGGGCAGGGGAACCCTACGAGCAGTACTTC.

This clonotype was seen at least ten times. The rearrangement links TRBV5-1 to TRBJ2-7; D is perhaps TRBD2 (5 bases). This CDR3 region has 14 residues. Germline V gene data show CDR1 as SGHRS and CDR2 as YFSETQ. Deletions cut 4 bases from V and 3 bases from J, with 14 bases between. CDR3 DNA: TGCGCCAGCAGCGCCAGAGCCGGGGACTACGAGCAGTACGTC. Amino acids: CASSARAGDYEQYV.

The chain recombines TRBV9 with TRBJ2-7; no reliable D call. Looked up from germline, CDR1 is SGDLS and CDR2 is YYNGEE. The CDR3 consists of 14 residues. V was cut by 2 bases and J by 7 bases, with 16 bases left in between. The CDR3 coding sequence is TGTGCCAGCAGCGTTTCCTCCCGGGTGGAGGAGCAGTACTTC. This gives the protein CASSVSSRVEEQYF.

This clonotype has more than one count but fewer than ten. The J gene is TRBJ1-1, the V gene TRBV7-9; maybe TRBD1 (6 bases). This CDR3 has 14 amino acids. The germline CDR1 and CDR2 sequences are SEHNR and FQNEAQ (reference sequence). V shed 5 bases and J shed 6 bases, with 16 bases lying between them. CDR3 coding DNA: TGTGCCAGCAGCCCTACAGGGCGAAGGGCTGAAGCTTTCTTT. Encoded protein: CASSPTGRRAEAFF.

The V and J genes are TRBV12-3 or TRBV12-4 and TRBJ2-2; perhaps TRBD1 as D (6 bases). This CDR3 has 13 residues. V was clipped by 6 bases and J by 8 bases, with 13 bases between them. The CDR3 coding sequence is TGTGCCAGCAGCCCAAAACAGGGAGGGGAGCTGTTTTTT. Encoded protein: CASSPKQGGELFF.

The chain couples TRBV29-1 to TRBJ2-3; tentatively, D is TRBD1 (5 bases). Trimming removed 7 bases from V and 2 bases from J, with 13 bases in between. The CDR3 length is 13 residues. The germline gives CDR1 SQVTM, CDR2 ANQGSEA. CDR3 in DNA: TGCAGCGGTCTAGTGGGGCTCACAGATACGCAGTATTTT. This sequence encodes CSGLVGLTDTQYF.

The genes are TRBV19 and TRBJ2-1; 13 bases are a match to TRBD2. V gave up 3 bases and J gave up 8 bases; unmatched junction bases: 7. CDR3 size: 16 residues. Germline CDR1 reads LNHDA; CDR2 reads SQIVND (reference sequence). The CDR3 region has the DNA TGTGCCAGTAGTATCACGGGACTAGCGGGGTTGTATGAGCAGTTCTTC. It codes for CASSITGLAGLYEQFF.